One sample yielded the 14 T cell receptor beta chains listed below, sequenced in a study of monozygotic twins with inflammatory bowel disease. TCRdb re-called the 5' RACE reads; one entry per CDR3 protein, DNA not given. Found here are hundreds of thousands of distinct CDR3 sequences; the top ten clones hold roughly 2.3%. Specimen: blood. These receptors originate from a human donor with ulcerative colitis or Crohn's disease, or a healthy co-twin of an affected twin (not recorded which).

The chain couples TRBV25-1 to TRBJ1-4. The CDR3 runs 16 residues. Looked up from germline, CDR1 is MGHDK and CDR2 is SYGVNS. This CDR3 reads CASSEWISPTNEKLFF. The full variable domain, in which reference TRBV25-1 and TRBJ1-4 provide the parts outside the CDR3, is EADIYQTPRYLVIGTGKKITLECSQTMGHDKMYWYQQDPGMELHLIHYSYGVNSTEKGDLSSESTVSRIRTEHFPLTLESARPSHTSQYLCASSEWISPTNEKLFFGSGTQLSVL.

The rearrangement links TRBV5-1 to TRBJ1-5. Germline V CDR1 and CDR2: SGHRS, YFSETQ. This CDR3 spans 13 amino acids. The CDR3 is CASSLALDQPQHF.

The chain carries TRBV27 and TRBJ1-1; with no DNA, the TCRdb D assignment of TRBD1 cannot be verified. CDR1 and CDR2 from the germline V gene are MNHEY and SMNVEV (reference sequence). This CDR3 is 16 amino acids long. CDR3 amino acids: CASSLAPGGVNTEAFF.

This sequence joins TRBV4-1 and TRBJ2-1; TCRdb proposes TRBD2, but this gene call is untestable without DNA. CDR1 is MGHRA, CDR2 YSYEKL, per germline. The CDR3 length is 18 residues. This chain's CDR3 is CASSQDPPRGSSYNEQFF.

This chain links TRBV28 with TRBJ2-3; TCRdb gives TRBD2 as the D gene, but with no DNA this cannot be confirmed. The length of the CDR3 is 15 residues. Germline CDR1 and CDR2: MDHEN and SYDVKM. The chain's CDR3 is CASSETSGIVPAQYF.

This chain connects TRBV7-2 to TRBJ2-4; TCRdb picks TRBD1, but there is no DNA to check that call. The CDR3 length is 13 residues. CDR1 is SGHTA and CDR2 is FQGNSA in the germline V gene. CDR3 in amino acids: CASRRDNKNIQYF.

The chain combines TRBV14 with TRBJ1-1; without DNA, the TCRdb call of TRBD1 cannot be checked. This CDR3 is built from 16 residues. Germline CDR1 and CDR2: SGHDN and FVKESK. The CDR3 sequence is CASSQRMGGQGTEAFF.

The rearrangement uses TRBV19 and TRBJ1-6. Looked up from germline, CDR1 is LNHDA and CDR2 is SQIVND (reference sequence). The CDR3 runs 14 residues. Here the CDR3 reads CASSIGYKDSPLHF. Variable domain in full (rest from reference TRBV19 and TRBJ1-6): DGGITQSPKYLFRKEGQNVTLSCEQNLNHDAMYWYRQDPGQGLRLIYYSQIVNDFQKGDIAEGYSVSREKKESFPLTVTSAQKNPTAFYLCASSIGYKDSPLHFGNGTRLTVT.

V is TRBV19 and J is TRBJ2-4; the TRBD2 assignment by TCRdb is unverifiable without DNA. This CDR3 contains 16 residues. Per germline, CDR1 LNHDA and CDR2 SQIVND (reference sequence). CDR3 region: CASSLEGALAKNIQYF.

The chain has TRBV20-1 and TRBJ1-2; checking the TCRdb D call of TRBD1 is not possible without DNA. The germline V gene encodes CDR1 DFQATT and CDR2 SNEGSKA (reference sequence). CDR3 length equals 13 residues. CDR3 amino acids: CSALRDRGNGYTF.

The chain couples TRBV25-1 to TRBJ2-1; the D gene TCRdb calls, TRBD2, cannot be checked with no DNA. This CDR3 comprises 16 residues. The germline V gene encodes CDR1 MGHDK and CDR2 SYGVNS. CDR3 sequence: CASSVAGGTSYNEQFF. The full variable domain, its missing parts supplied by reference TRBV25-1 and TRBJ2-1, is EADIYQTPRYLVIGTGKKITLECSQTMGHDKMYWYQQDPGMELHLIHYSYGVNSTEKGDLSSESTVSRIRTEHFPLTLESARPSHTSQYLCASSVAGGTSYNEQFFGPGTRLTVL.

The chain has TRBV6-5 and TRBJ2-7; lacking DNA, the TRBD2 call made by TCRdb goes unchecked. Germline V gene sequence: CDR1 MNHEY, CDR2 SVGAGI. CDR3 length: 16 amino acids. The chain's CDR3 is CASSYVLAGASYEQYF.

CDR3 residues: CASSYEDREDTQYF. The chain couples TRBV28 to TRBJ2-3; TCRdb's assignment of TRBD1 cannot be checked, as there is no DNA. This CDR3 comprises 14 residues. CDR1 is MDHEN, CDR2 SYDVKM, per germline.

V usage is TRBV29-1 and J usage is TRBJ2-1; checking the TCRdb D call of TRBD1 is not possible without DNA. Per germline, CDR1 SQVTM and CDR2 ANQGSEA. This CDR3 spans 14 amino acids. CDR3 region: CSVTGTVPYNEQFF.